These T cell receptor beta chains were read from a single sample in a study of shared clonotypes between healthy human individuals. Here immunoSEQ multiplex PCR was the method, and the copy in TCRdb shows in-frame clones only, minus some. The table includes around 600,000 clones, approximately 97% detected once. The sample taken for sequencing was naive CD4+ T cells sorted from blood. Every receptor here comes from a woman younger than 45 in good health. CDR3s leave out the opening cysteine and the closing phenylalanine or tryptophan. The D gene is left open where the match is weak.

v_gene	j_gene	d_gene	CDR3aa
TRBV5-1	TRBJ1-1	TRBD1	ASSYRDSNTEAF
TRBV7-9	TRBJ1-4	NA	ASSLDRGGGEKLF
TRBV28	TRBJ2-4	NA	ASSPGDIQY
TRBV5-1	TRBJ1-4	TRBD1	ASSPNPDRANEKLF
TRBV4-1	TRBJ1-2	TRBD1	ASSPRFGTGDLGGYT
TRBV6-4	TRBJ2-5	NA	ASSVEIGETQY
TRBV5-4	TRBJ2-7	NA	ASSFRSGGSSEQY
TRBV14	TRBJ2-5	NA	ASSHGTGFQETQY
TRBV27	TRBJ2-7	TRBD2	ASSSSSGTATTYEQY
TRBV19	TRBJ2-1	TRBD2	ASHEHSGRSSYNEQF
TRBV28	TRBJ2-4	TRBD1	ATNRGLIQNIQY
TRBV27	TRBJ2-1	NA	ASSLSSTYNEQF
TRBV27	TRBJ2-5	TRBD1	ASSLGQGVGETQY
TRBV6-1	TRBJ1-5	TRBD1	ASRGDRGRNQPQH
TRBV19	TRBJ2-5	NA	ASSAGSAAVQETQY
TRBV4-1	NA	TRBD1	ASSHLSGTEIYEQY
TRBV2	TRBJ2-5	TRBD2	ASSPGGSRETQY
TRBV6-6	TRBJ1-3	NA	ASSYPGPGNTIY
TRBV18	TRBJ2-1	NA	ASSQLEDDEQF
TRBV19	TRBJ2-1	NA	ASSLPGTSYNEQF
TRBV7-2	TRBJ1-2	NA	ASSLDNIFFYGYT
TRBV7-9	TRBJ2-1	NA	ASSQQQRREQF
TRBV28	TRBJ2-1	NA	ASSLYPAGYSYNEQF
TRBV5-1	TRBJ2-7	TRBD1	ASSWGTGEEGYEQY
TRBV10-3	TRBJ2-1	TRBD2	AISESRGRIYNEQF
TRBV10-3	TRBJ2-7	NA	AISAWGAGYDEQY
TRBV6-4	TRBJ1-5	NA	ASSEYGNQPQH
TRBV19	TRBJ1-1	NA	ASSTQANTEAF
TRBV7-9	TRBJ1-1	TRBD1	ASSIGTGGREAF
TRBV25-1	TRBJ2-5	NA	ASSRGETQY
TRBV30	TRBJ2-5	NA	AWGRNRVLETQY
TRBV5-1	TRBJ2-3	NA	ASSPGEISADTQY
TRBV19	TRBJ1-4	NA	ASTNRDATNEKLF
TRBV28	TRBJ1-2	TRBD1	ASSTTGGIPNYGYT
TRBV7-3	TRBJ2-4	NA	ASSLTQEGGIQY
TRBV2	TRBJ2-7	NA	ASRPQAVEQY
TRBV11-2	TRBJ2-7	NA	ASSLEEGSFGRKYEQY
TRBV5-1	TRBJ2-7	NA	ASSLGLDFDEQY
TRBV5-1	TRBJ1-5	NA	ASSLALQGPQH
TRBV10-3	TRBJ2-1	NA	AIKGGVLGSEQF
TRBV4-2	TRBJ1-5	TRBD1	ASSQDGTDFSNQPQH
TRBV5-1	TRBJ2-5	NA	ASSLVAYQETQY
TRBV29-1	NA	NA	SVGGTRGKYGEQY
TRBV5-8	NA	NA	ASSPNLGVRHEQY
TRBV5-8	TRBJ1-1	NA	ASSLGQLEDTEAF
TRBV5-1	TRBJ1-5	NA	ASSLFGAKNQPQH
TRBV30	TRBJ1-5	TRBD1	AWKDRVGNQPQH
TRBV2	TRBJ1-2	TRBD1	ASTQETGSNYGYT
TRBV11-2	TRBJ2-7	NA	ASSLVVGLGYEQY
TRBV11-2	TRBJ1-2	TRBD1	ASSPSSRDSIPYT
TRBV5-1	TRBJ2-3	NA	ASSLDRVRTDTQY
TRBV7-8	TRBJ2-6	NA	ASSLPGANVLT
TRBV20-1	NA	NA	SARFEQY
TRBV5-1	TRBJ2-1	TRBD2	ASSTGTTQLINEQF
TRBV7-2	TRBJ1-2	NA	ASRDADYYGYT
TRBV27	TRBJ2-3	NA	ASSFWGRRGYTDTQY
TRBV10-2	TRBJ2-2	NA	ASSSSDIRTGELF
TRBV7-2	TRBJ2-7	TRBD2	ASSLGTSGTYEQY
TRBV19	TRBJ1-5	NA	ASSGQAAQPQH